The 31 T cell receptor beta chains below were found in one sample sequenced in a study of shared clonotypes between healthy human individuals. Terminally differentiated effector memory CD45RA+ cells were excluded by CCR7 positive selection of CD45RO-negative cells. TCRdb's table, derived via immunoSEQ multiplex PCR, lists solely in-frame clones and lacks some. The sample consists of roughly 2,000,000 clones, 80% to 95% of them appearing once. Sample: naive CD8+ T cells from PBMCs. The receptors were gathered from a young man in good health. Some clones in this sample may be carry-over from other donors' samples.

V gene TRBV9 combines with J gene TRBJ2-3; D is unclear. V was shortened by 0 bases and J by 1 base, with 12 bases between the two germline ends. CDR1 is SGDLS, CDR2 YYNGEE, per germline. This CDR3 contains 16 residues. The CDR3 nucleotides read TGTGCCAGCAGCGTAGGACTTCGACCGGGCACAGATACGCAGTATTTT. This gives the protein CASSVGLRPGTDTQYF.

V usage is TRBV19 and J usage is TRBJ2-1; D possibly matches TRBD1 or TRBD2 (5 bases each). Trimming cost V 4 bases and J 9 bases, with 10 bases left between them. The CDR3 contains 12 residues. CDR1 LNHDA and CDR2 SQIVND come from the germline V gene (reference sequence). The CDR3, as DNA: TGTGCCAGTAGTACTCTTGGGGGTGAGCAGTTCTTC. Encoded protein: CASSTLGGEQFF.

The J gene is TRBJ1-2, the V gene TRBV5-4; 7 nucleotides align to TRBD1. This CDR3 has 14 amino acids. V trimming: 5 bases; J trimming: 1 base; junction bases outside the gene matches: 5. The germline gives CDR1 SGHNT, CDR2 YYREEE (reference sequence). In DNA, the CDR3 is TGTGCCAGCAGACCGACAGGGTTTAACTATGGCTACACCTTC. Its protein product is CASRPTGFNYGYTF.

The rearrangement joins TRBV9 to TRBJ2-3, with 12 nucleotides matching TRBD2. Germline V gives CDR1 SGDLS, CDR2 YYNGEE. With 4 bases clipped from V and 2 bases from J, the junction kept 5 bases outside the gene matches. The CDR3 spans 16 residues. CDR3: CASSIRTSGATDTQYF. The CDR3 DNA is TGTGCCAGCAGCATAAGGACTAGCGGGGCCACAGATACGCAGTATTTT.

The rearrangement links TRBV6-5 to TRBJ2-7; no clear D. Trimming removed 6 bases from V and 1 base from J, with 13 bases in between. Germline V gene data show CDR1 as MNHEY and CDR2 as SVGAGI. The CDR3 loop spans 14 amino acids. The CDR3 here is CASSDTGPSYEQYF. In DNA form, the CDR3 reads TGTGCCAGCAGCGATACGGGCCCATCCTACGAGCAGTACTTC.

The chain combines TRBV28 with TRBJ2-5; either TRBD1 or TRBD2 may supply D (5 bases each). V was pared by 3 bases and J by 0 bases, with 11 bases between. The length of the CDR3 is 15 residues. The germline V gene has CDR1 MDHEN and CDR2 SYDVKM. The CDR3 coding sequence is TGTGCCAGCAGTTTTTGGGGGAGCAACCAAGAGACCCAGTACTTC. Translation: CASSFWGSNQETQYF.

This sequence joins TRBV10-3 and TRBJ2-4, with a weak D call TRBD2 (6 bases). V lost 2 bases and J lost 3, with 17 bases in between. There are 17 residues in the CDR3. Germline CDR1 is ENHRY and CDR2 is SYGVKD. This chain's CDR3 is CAISEPGTRPSKNIQYF. In nucleotides, the CDR3 is TGTGCCATCAGTGAGCCCGGGACTCGCCCCAGCAAAAACATTCAGTACTTC.

The rearrangement links TRBV27 to TRBJ2-2; 9 bases match TRBD2. Trimming at V came to 10 bases and at J to 0 bases, leaving 12 bases not matched to a gene. The CDR3 is 17 residues long. CDR1 is MNHEY and CDR2 is SMNVEV in the germline V gene (reference sequence). The CDR3 spells CAINRREGFPNTGELFF. The CDR3 DNA follows: TGTGCCATCAACAGGCGGGAGGGCTTCCCGAACACCGGGGAGCTGTTTTTT.

The chain recombines TRBV28 with TRBJ1-1, with D perhaps TRBD1 (6 bases). The CDR3 has 13 amino acids. V shed 7 bases and J shed 5 bases, with 14 bases lying between them. Germline-derived CDR1 and CDR2 are MDHEN and SYDVKM. The CDR3 bases are TGTGCCAGCACCCTACGAGGGGGAACTGAAGCTTTCTTT. It is translated as CASTLRGGTEAFF. Full variable domain (missing parts from reference TRBV28 and TRBJ1-1): DVKVTQSSRYLVKRTGEKVFLECVQDMDHENMFWYRQDPGLGLRLIYFSYDVKMKEKGDIPEGYSVSREKKERFSLILESASTNQTSMYLCASTLRGGTEAFFGQGTRLTVV.

For the CDR3, the DNA is TGTGCCAGCAGCGTGACAACCGGGACAGGGGTCAATGAGCAGTTCTTC. Translating gives CASSVTTGTGVNEQFF. V is TRBV9 and J is TRBJ2-1; 10 bases align to TRBD1. The germline gives CDR1 SGDLS, CDR2 YYNGEE. After removal of 2 bases from V and 6 bases from J, the junction contained 8 bases not matched to a gene. CDR3 length equals 16 residues.

The chain couples TRBV11-2 to TRBJ2-1, with TRBD1 matching over 8 bases. Trimming removed 4 bases from V and 7 bases from J; junction bases left unmatched: 9. This CDR3 is built from 15 residues. Germline V lookup: CDR1 SGHAT, CDR2 FQNNGV. CDR3 sequence reads: CASSYNTGGRNEQFF. CDR3 bases: TGTGCCAGCAGCTATAACACAGGGGGTCGGAATGAGCAGTTCTTC.

The chain employs TRBV28 and TRBJ2-5; the D gene is possibly TRBD2 (5 bases). This CDR3 spans 15 amino acids. Trimming removed 3 bases at V and 1 base at J, with 12 bases between. CDR1 is MDHEN and CDR2 is SYDVKM in the germline V gene. CDR3 residues: CASSLFGEFQETQYF. The DNA for the CDR3 is TGTGCCAGCAGTTTGTTTGGGGAGTTCCAAGAGACCCAGTACTTC.

The chain combines TRBV7-2 with TRBJ1-2; TRBD1 is a possible D gene (6 bases). V shed 5 bases and J shed 7 bases, with 23 bases lying between them. Per germline, CDR1 SGHTA and CDR2 FQGNSA. The CDR3 has 16 amino acids. The CDR3 sequence is CASSQTPGVGFGGYTF. In DNA form, the CDR3 reads TGTGCCAGCAGCCAGACACCAGGGGTAGGATTTGGTGGCTACACCTTC. The variable domain in full, completed from reference TRBV7-2 and TRBJ1-2, reads GAGVSQSPSNKVTEKGKDVELRCDPISGHTALYWYRQSLGQGLEFLIYFQGNSAPDKSGLPSDRFSAERTGGSVSTLTIQRTQQEDSAVYLCASSQTPGVGFGGYTFGSGTRLTVV.

The V call is TRBV6-5, the J call TRBJ2-5; D remains ambiguous. The J call may not be correct, given that the DNA end is closer to TRBJ2-7. The germline V gene encodes CDR1 MNHEY and CDR2 SVGAGI. This CDR3 is 14 amino acids long. The CDR3 DNA is TGTGCCAGCAGTAAAAGCGTCGTCTCCTACGAGCAGTACTTC. This codes for CASSKSVVSYEQYF.

Remarks on this clone: This sample also contains other DNA sequences that code for the same CDR3. The rearrangement joins TRBV7-9 to TRBJ1-4; D remains ambiguous. This CDR3 is 14 amino acids long. The V end lost 6 bases, the J end lost 4 bases, and 12 bases lay between the germline ends. The germline CDR1 and CDR2 sequences are SEHNR and FQNEAQ (reference sequence). The CDR3 bases are TGTGCCAGCAGTCTTAGTGGATTTAATGAAAAACTGTTTTTT. Translating gives CASSLSGFNEKLFF. Full variable domain (rest looked up from reference TRBV7-9 and TRBJ1-4): DTGVSQNPRHKITKRGQNVTFRCDPISEHNRLYWYRQTLGQGPEFLTYFQNEAQLEKSRLLSDRFSAERPKGSFSTLEIQRTEQGDSAMYLCASSLSGFNEKLFFGSGTQLSVL.

The gene calls are TRBV2 and TRBJ2-7, with 8 bases identical to TRBD2. V lost 8 bases, J lost 4 bases, and 7 bases stayed unmatched. The CDR3 contains 13 residues. The germline V gene encodes CDR1 SNHLY and CDR2 FYNNEI. The CDR3, as DNA: TGTGCCAGCCGGGAGGGGGGAGAATACGAGCAGTACTTC. Translated: CASREGGEYEQYF.

V and J are TRBV5-1 and TRBJ1-1, with D uncertain. V was trimmed by 4 bases and J by 0 bases, leaving 13 bases between them. The CDR3 totals 15 residues. In germline, CDR1 is SGHRS, CDR2 YFSETQ. In DNA, the CDR3 is TGCGCCAGCAGCGTCGGACGGCTGATGAACACTGAAGCTTTCTTT. It is translated as CASSVGRLMNTEAFF.

The chain links TRBV2 to TRBJ2-3; unclear D gene. V lost 10 bases to trimming and J lost 4 bases, with 15 bases between them. CDR3 size: 13 residues. The V gene's germline CDR1 is SNHLY and CDR2 FYNNEI. The DNA for the CDR3 is TGTGCCATTCTAGAGTTTCTGGCAGATACGCAGTATTTT. It translates to CAILEFLADTQYF.

The chain recombines TRBV10-2 with TRBJ2-7; possible D gene TRBD1, 6 bases. Trimming removed 1 base at V and 2 bases at J, with 12 bases between. The CDR3 is 15 residues long. The V gene's germline CDR1 is WSHSY and CDR2 SAAADI. The CDR3 bases are TGCGCCAGCAGTGAGTTAGCAGGGGTCCCCTACGAGCAGTACTTC. Translation gives CASSELAGVPYEQYF.

This clone was detected only once. The chain recombines TRBV19 with TRBJ1-1, with D unclear. Germline CDR1 is LNHDA and CDR2 is SQIVND (reference sequence). V was cut by 8 bases and J by 2 bases, with 6 bases left in between. CDR3 length: 11 residues. CDR3 in amino acids: CASWSNTEAFF. CDR3 coding DNA: TGTGCCAGTTGGTCTAACACTGAAGCTTTCTTT.

The V gene is TRBV27, the J gene TRBJ2-7; 10 bases are shared with TRBD2. CDR1 and CDR2 (germline): MNHEY, SMNVEV (reference sequence). The junction had 10 bases not matched to a gene; V was cut back by 5 bases and J by 6 bases. The CDR3 is 15 amino acids. CDR3 sequence (DNA): TGTGCCAGCAGTGTCCTAGCGGGAGAGACTTCCGAGCAGTACTTC. Translation gives CASSVLAGETSEQYF.

The CDR3 sequence: CAWSVMAETEAFF. CDR3 coding DNA: TGTGCCTGGAGTGTAATGGCGGAAACTGAAGCTTTCTTT. The chain combines TRBV30 with TRBJ1-1; D is unresolved. The CDR3 is made up of 13 amino acids. V was trimmed by 0 bases and J by 5 bases, leaving 10 bases between them. Per germline, CDR1 GTSNPN and CDR2 SVGIG (reference sequence). Looking up the rest from reference TRBV30 and TRBJ1-1 gives the full variable domain: SQTIHQWPATLVQPVGSPLSLECTVEGTSNPNLYWYRQAAGRGLQLLFYSVGIGQISSEVPQNLSASRPQDRQFILSSKKLLLSDSGFYLCAWSVMAETEAFFGQGTRLTVV.

This clone was recorded once. V and J are TRBV5-5 and TRBJ2-7, with D tentatively TRBD1 or TRBD2 (5 bases each). The CDR3 spans 15 residues. V lost 6 bases and J 3 bases, leaving 19 bases between the germline ends. Per germline, CDR1 SGHKS and CDR2 YYEKEE (reference sequence). CDR3 amino acids: CASTEGWENFYEQYF. The DNA of the CDR3 is TGTGCCAGCACCGAGGGGTGGGAAAATTTCTACGAGCAGTACTTC.

Worth noting for this clone: This sample also contains other DNA sequences that code for the same CDR3. This CDR3 is CASSVGASGSYNEQFF. In nucleotides, the CDR3 is TGTGCCAGCAGCGTAGGTGCTAGCGGCTCCTACAATGAGCAGTTCTTC. The chain is built from TRBV9 and TRBJ2-1, with 7 bases fitting TRBD2. The CDR3 length is 16 residues. J was trimmed by 0 bases and V by 0 bases; bases with no gene match: 3. CDR1 and CDR2 from the germline V gene are SGDLS and YYNGEE.

V is TRBV2 and J is TRBJ2-2; D ambiguous. The CDR3 has 13 amino acids. V lost 7 bases and J lost 3, with 9 bases in between. The germline CDR1 and CDR2 sequences are SNHLY and FYNNEI. In DNA form, the CDR3 reads TGTGCCAGCACGGCAACATACACCGGGGAGCTGTTTTTT. Translated, it gives CASTATYTGELFF.

This clone occurred once. The chain combines TRBV5-8 with TRBJ1-2; D is unresolved. Deletions cut 3 bases from V and 7 bases from J, with 19 bases between. The CDR3 covers 15 residues. Germline V gene lookup returns CDR1 SGHTS and CDR2 YDEGEE. The chain's CDR3 is CASSSIQRYLGGYTF. CDR3 DNA sequence: TGTGCCAGCAGCTCAATACAGCGTTACTTGGGTGGCTACACCTTC.

The V and J genes are TRBV4-3 and TRBJ1-1, with a possible D match to TRBD1 (6 bases). Germline V gene sequence: CDR1 LGHNA, CDR2 YSLEER. The V gene lost 4 bases and the J gene lost 9 bases, with 15 bases spanning the gap. There are 13 residues in the CDR3. The DNA of the CDR3 is TGCGCCAGCAGCCCCCGGAGCCGGGGGCAAGCTTTCTTT. As protein: CASSPRSRGQAFF.

The chain recombines TRBV15 with TRBJ1-2; weak D call: TRBD1 (5 bases). Trimming pared 4 bases from V and 7 bases from J, leaving 13 bases between. The CDR3 consists of 13 residues. Germline loops: CDR1 LNHNV, CDR2 YYDKDF (reference sequence). CDR3 coding DNA: TGTGCCACCAGCATGGGGGGGGGTAGTGGCTACACCTTC. Its translation: CATSMGGGSGYTF.

This chain links TRBV4-1 with TRBJ1-1; no firm D call. The CDR3 spans 14 residues. The germline V gene has CDR1 MGHRA and CDR2 YSYEKL. The V and J ends lost 3 bases and 1 base respectively, with 9 bases between them. CDR3 protein: CASSHLNSNTEAFF. The CDR3 nucleotides are TGCGCCAGCAGCCATCTGAATTCGAACACTGAAGCTTTCTTT.

The V gene is TRBV7-3, the J gene TRBJ1-5; 9 nucleotides align to TRBD1. The CDR3 loop spans 15 amino acids. The V gene end was trimmed by 2 bases and the J gene end by 6 bases; junction bases not matched to a gene: 5. Germline V gene sequence: CDR1 SGHTA, CDR2 FQGTGA. CDR3 bases: TGTGCCAGCAGCTTAGGGACAGGGTTCGTTCAGCCCCAGCATTTT. As protein: CASSLGTGFVQPQHF.

The chain recombines TRBV6-6 with TRBJ1-1; D call uncertain. V lost 5 bases to trimming and J lost 4 bases, with 20 bases between them. This CDR3 contains 16 residues. The germline V gene has CDR1 MNHNY and CDR2 SVGAGI (reference sequence). In nucleotides, the CDR3 is TGTGCCAGCAGTCCGCCCACGGCCGCAATTGGCACTGAAGCTTTCTTT. Its protein product is CASSPPTAAIGTEAFF.